The T cell receptor (beta chain) described here comes from a study of blood T cell repertoires in COVID-19 (TCRdb year 2020). In terms of the full investigation: Samples from collaborators originated in the United States, Italy and Spain and spanned both the acute and convalescent phases of COVID-19. The material from the prospective study consisted of cDNA or gDNA derived from T cells, B-cell-depleted T cells, or PBMCs. Subjects who had been exposed to COVID-19, were actively infected with it, or had recovered from it provided the deeply sampled blood TCRbeta repertoires that made up the dataset. The repertoires were released in a freely available public database meant as a resource for research on the immune response to SARS-CoV-2. Samples were obtained from the ongoing ImmuneRACE study (first 160 participants) and from over a thousand subjects provided by 6 global collaborators. Nearly every sample came with metadata listing a de-identified subject ID, COVID-19 status, age in years and sex. Where available, HLA class I and class II types were taken from metadata supplied by the sample provider and were not determined by assay-based typing. Study-level results and caveats: The quantity of clinical and demographic metadata differed by source and by participant and was supplied without curation.

Regarding this clone: Its antigen has not been determined. Within one base of it there is no much larger clone, and no base qualities were kept.

The CDR3 spans 16 residues, from the cysteine through the phenylalanine. CDR3 DNA is the only sequence kept; it has 48 bases, read in frame from the first base. V is shortened by 4 bases, J by 5 bases, and the region joining them spans 18 bases. The germline V gene sets CDR1 to SNHLY and CDR2 to FYNNEI. Enrolling through a virtual design, the prospective study's participants ranged in age from roughly 18 to 95 years and lived across roughly 24 United States geographic areas. Cohort assignment in the prospective study relied on participant-reported clinical history from a screening survey and a study questionnaire. ImmuneRACE Cohort 3 recovered participants were defined by two consecutive negative NP/OP PCR tests, healthcare professional clearance, or symptom resolution. In the prospective study, whole blood, serum and a nasopharyngeal or oropharyngeal swab were collected from each participant by mobile phlebotomists. Over a roughly two-month period, participants in the prospective study had the option of providing additional blood draws and questionnaires. Before DNA extraction, blood samples from the prospective study were shipped at room temperature or frozen.

TCRbeta CDR3 regions were amplified from genomic DNA by means of the immunoSEQ Assay, a bias-controlled multiplex PCR. In the source study's methods: Within the assay, amplification of reference gene primers was used to estimate how many nucleated cells each sample contained. Sequence reads were collapsed and filtered to measure the absolute abundance of every unique TCRbeta CDR3 rearrangement. For each sample, productive Simpson clonality was calculated by taking the square root of Simpson's diversity index across productive rearrangements. In its TCRdb copy, this immuneACCESS table keeps in-frame sequences only and misses some clones. Where compared with another copy, unresolved V genes explain less than half of these, and the others have no known cause. The D gene and trimming were derived from the DNA, and the V and J assignments and clone size from that table. The sample table shows a few hundred thousand clones, and around 92% are seen once. 1.7% of the sample comes from the top ten.

This receptor chain uses TRBV2 and TRBJ1-5; the D gene remains uncertain. This sequence originates from a woman aged 25 to 45 who had recovered from COVID-19. Sequencing was performed on PBMCs or T cells enriched from blood (not recorded which). The CDR3 loop reads CASSAVNEWADQPQHF. The sequenced DNA: TGTGCCAGCAGTGCAGTTAACGAGTGGGCTGATCAGCCCCAGCATTTT.